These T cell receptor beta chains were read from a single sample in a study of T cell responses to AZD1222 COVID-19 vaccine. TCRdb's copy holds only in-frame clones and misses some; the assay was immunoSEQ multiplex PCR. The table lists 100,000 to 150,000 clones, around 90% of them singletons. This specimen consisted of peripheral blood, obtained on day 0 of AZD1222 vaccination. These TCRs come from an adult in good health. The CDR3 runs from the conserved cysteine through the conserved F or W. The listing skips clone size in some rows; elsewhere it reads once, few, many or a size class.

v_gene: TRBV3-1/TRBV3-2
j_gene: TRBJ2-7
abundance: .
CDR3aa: CASSQGTGRVYEQYF

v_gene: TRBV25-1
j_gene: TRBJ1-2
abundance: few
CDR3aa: CASSESGEVHGYTF

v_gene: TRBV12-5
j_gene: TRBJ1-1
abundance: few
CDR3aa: CASGLQGEGTEAFF

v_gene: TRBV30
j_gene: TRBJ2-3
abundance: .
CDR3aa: CAWSGGGSGTDTQYF

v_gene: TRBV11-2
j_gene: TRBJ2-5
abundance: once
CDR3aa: CASSRHLGQGGQETQYF

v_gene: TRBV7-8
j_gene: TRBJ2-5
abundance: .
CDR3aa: CASSLAGTGRAMETQYF

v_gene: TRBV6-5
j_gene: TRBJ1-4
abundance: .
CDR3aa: CASSYSGFGEKLFF

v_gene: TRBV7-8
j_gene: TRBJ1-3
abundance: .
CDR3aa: CASSSLSGNTIYF

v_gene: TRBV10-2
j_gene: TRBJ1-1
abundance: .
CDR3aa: CASSVFRLGQNTEAFF

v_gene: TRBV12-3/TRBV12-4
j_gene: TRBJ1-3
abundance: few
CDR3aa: CASRTGRRDTIYF

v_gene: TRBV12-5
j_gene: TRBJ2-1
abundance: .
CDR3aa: CASGLVAGQGRNEQFF

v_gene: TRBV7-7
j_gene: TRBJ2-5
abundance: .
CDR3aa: CASTPGSGGETQYF

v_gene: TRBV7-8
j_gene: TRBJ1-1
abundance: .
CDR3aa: CASSRASSTEAFF

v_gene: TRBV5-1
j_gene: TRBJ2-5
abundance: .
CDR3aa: CASSAFGTGLQETQYF

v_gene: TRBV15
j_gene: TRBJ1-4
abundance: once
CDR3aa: CATSRETGREKLFF

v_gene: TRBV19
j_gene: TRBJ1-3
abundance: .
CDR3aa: CASWTGNSGNTIYF

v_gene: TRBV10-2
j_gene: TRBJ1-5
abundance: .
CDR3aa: CASSENSNQPQHF

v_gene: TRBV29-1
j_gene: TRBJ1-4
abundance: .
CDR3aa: CSVETQEGLFF

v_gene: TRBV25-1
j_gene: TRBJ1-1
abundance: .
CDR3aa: CASRSAGLNTEAFF

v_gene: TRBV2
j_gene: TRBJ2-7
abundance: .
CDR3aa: CASSRGGAYSREQYF

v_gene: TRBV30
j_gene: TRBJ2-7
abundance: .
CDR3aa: CAWGTGGFYEQYF

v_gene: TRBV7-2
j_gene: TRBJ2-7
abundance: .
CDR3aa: CASSLSLSYEQYF

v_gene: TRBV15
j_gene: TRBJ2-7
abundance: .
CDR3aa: CATSEVGSYEQYF

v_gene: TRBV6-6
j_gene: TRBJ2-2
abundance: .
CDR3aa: CASSYSQGVGELFF

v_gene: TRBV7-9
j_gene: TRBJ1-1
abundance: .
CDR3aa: CASSLSDLGGAFF

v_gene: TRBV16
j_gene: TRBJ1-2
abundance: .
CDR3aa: CASSQLTGANYGYTF

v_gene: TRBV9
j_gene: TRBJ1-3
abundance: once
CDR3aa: CASSVGAGSGNTIYF

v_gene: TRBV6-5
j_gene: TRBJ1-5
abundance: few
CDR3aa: CASSSTGLGNQPQHF

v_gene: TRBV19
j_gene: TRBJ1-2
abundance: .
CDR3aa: CASSRERGYTF

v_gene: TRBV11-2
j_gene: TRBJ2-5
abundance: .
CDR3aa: CASSSPQGRETQYF

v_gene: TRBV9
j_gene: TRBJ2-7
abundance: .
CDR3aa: CASSAPGVYEQYF

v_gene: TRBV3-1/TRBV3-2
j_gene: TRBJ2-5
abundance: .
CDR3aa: CASSQTYPPGSRETQYF

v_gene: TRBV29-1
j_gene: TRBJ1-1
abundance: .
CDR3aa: CSVSSGGRNTEAFF

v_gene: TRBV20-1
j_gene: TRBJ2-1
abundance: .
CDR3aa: CSVAGAGGQFF

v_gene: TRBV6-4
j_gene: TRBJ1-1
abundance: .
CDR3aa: CASSAEVGSTEAFF

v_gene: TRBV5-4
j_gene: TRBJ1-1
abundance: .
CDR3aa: CASSAMDRGGTEAFF

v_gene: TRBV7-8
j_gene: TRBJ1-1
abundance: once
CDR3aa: CASSPRGDTEAFF

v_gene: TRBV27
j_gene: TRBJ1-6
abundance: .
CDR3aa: CASSLVSGPSPLHF

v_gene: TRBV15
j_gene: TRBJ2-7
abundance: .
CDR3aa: CATSTKGVRASYEQYF

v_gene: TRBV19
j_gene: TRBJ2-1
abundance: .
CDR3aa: CASTPSVWGLNEQFF

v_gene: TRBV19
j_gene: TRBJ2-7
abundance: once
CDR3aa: CASTPSVVEAYEQYF

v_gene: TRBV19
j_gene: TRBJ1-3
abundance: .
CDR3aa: CASSDRGSGNTIYF